This passage covers 19 T cell receptor beta chains from one sample sequenced in a study of blood T cells in healthy people across ages. Using a J-beta primer mix together with a sample-barcoded 5' primer, a second PCR was run for roughly 6 to 12 cycles. Each CDR3 protein gets one entry after TCRdb re-called the 5' RACE reads with MiXCR. Of approximately 2,000,000 distinct CDR3 sequences detected, 35% to 50% appear once; the ten largest clones hold approximately 22%. Source material: blood. The source of these receptors is a human donor in good health.

This clonotype was seen a few times. In DNA form, the CDR3 reads TGCGCCAGCAGCCAAGAACAGGGGGCTGTAGGCGAGCAGTACTTC. Amino acid sequence: CASSQEQGAVGEQYF. The V call is TRBV4-1, the J call TRBJ2-5; 9 bases align to TRBD1. The DNA end is a closer match to TRBJ2-7, so the J assignment may be wrong. The length of the CDR3 is 15 residues. The germline gives CDR1 MGHRA, CDR2 YSYEKL.

This clonotype turned up a few times. V gene TRBV7-2 combines with J gene TRBJ1-2; D might be TRBD1 (5 bases). Per the germline V gene, CDR1 is SGHTA and CDR2 is FQGNSA. The CDR3 has 15 amino acids. V was pared by 0 bases and J by 0 bases, with 8 bases between. CDR3: CASSLARGPNYGYTF. The CDR3 DNA reads TGTGCCAGCAGCTTAGCTAGGGGTCCTAACTATGGCTACACCTTC.

This clonotype was recorded a few times. The chain employs TRBV20-1 and TRBJ2-7; D might be TRBD1 (5 bases). Germline V gene lookup returns CDR1 DFQATT and CDR2 SNEGSKA (reference sequence). V lost 6 bases and J lost 10, with 22 bases in between. The CDR3 sequence is 13 residues long. This chain's CDR3 is CSASGQGPALQYF. The CDR3, as DNA: TGCAGTGCCAGTGGGCAGGGTCCTGCCCTCCAGTACTTC.

This chain joins TRBV20-1 and TRBJ2-7; the D is unclear. Trimming left V 3 bases short and J 3 bases short, with 18 bases between. CDR1 is DFQATT and CDR2 is SNEGSKA in the germline V gene (reference sequence). CDR3 length: 15 amino acids. The chain's CDR3 is CSASPTSASYYEQYF. The CDR3 bases are TGCAGTGCTAGCCCCACGAGCGCTTCATACTACGAGCAGTACTTC.

This clonotype was counted a few times. This sequence joins TRBV4-2 and TRBJ2-5; D not certain. Between the trimmed V and J ends, which lost 1 base and 3 bases, there was a span of 6 bases. Germline V CDR1 and CDR2: LGHNA, YNFKEQ. This CDR3 comprises 13 residues. The CDR3 reads CASSQVQEETQYF. The DNA for the CDR3 is TGTGCCAGCAGCCAAGTTCAGGAAGAGACCCAGTACTTC.

The gene calls are TRBV4-1 and TRBJ1-4; weak D call: TRBD1 (5 bases). Germline-derived CDR1 and CDR2 are MGHRA and YSYEKL. This CDR3 spans 16 amino acids. The ends were cut back, 0 bases at V and 0 bases at J, with 8 bases in the middle. The CDR3 loop is CASSQEGVPTNEKLFF. CDR3 bases: TGCGCCAGCAGCCAAGAGGGGGTACCAACTAATGAAAAACTGTTTTTT.

This clonotype was seen a few times. The chain joins TRBV20-1 to TRBJ2-1, with D possibly TRBD1 on 7 matching bases. Trimming left V 0 bases short and J 9 bases short, with 18 bases between. The V gene's germline CDR1 is DFQATT and CDR2 SNEGSKA (reference sequence). The length of the CDR3 is 15 residues. The CDR3 sequence is CSARDRGQGGSEQFF. CDR3 nucleotide sequence: TGCAGTGCTAGAGATCGGGGGCAGGGGGGAAGTGAGCAGTTCTTC.

This clonotype has more than one count but fewer than ten. The chain combines TRBV12-3 or TRBV12-4 with TRBJ1-5; 7 positions agree with TRBD1. The CDR3 runs to 17 residues. The ends lost 3 bases at V and 0 bases at J; junction bases unmatched: 8. The CDR3 nucleotides read TGTGCCAGCAGTTTTCGGGACAGACACCATAGCAATCAGCCCCAGCATTTT. This sequence encodes CASSFRDRHHSNQPQHF.

The chain joins TRBV6-6 to TRBJ2-4; TRBD1 aligns across 7 bases. The CDR3 consists of 12 residues. Germline-derived CDR1 and CDR2 are MNHNY and SVGAGI (reference sequence). J was trimmed by 1 base and V by 11 bases; bases with no gene match: 2. CDR3 coding DNA: TGTGCCGCGACAGGGGCCAAAAACATTCAGTACTTC. It encodes CAATGAKNIQYF.

This clonotype was observed a handful of times. V and J are TRBV15 and TRBJ2-3, with TRBD2 matching over 8 bases. Germline-derived CDR1 and CDR2 are LNHNV and YYDKDF (reference sequence). This CDR3 is built from 15 residues. V lost 1 base to trimming and J lost 2 bases; unmatched junction nucleotides: 2. The CDR3 region is CATSRGSGATDTQYF. CDR3 sequence (DNA): TGTGCCACCAGCAGAGGTAGCGGGGCCACAGATACGCAGTATTTT. The full variable domain, its missing parts supplied by reference TRBV15 and TRBJ2-3, is DAMVIQNPRYQVTQFGKPVTLSCSQTLNHNVMYWYQQKSSQAPKLLFHYYDKDFNNEADTPDNFQSRRPNTSFCFLDIRSPGLGDTAMYLCATSRGSGATDTQYFGPGTRLTVL.

This clonotype came up a few times. The chain links TRBV9 to TRBJ1-4; no clear D. V shed 0 bases and J shed 14 bases, with 14 bases lying between them. This CDR3 is built from 13 residues. Germline V gene lookup returns CDR1 SGDLS and CDR2 YYNGEE. CDR3 sequence (DNA): TGTGCCAGCAGCGTAGATCGAGGAGACGGGCTGTTTTTT. Translating gives CASSVDRGDGLFF.

The rearrangement links TRBV7-3 to TRBJ2-7; D is possibly TRBD2 (7 bases). Trimming stripped 5 bases from V and 2 bases from J, with 16 bases between. The CDR3 loop spans 15 amino acids. Germline lookup yields CDR1 SGHTA and CDR2 FQGTGA. The CDR3 DNA sequence: TGTGCCAGCAGCCGTAGGGGGGGATCAACCTACGAGCAGTACTTC. It specifies CASSRRGGSTYEQYF.

Concerning this clonotype itself: The junction shows a germline mismatch at one end, possibly a read error. DNA of the CDR3: TGTGCCAGCGGCTTAGGCGGGGGGCTGGACTATGGCTACACCTTC. Translated: CASGLGGGLDYGYTF. V and J are TRBV7-9 and TRBJ1-2; D possibly corresponds to TRBD1 (6 bases). This CDR3 spans 15 amino acids. Germline V gives CDR1 SEHNR, CDR2 FQNEAQ (reference sequence).

This clonotype was counted a few times. The chain carries TRBV29-1 and TRBJ2-3, with D tentatively TRBD1 (5 bases). This CDR3 contains 12 residues. Trimming left V 7 bases short and J 6 bases short, with 14 bases between. Germline assignment: CDR1 SQVTM and CDR2 ANQGSEA. Here the CDR3 reads CSAGVSGDTQYF. The CDR3 DNA follows: TGCAGCGCCGGCGTGTCAGGGGATACGCAGTATTTT.

The rearrangement links TRBV7-2 to TRBJ1-1, with D maybe TRBD1 (6 bases). This CDR3 is 14 amino acids long. V gave up 3 bases and J gave up 4 bases, with 12 bases separating them. CDR1 is SGHTA and CDR2 is FQGNSA in the germline V gene. The CDR3 here is CASSFSGAGTEAFF. CDR3 bases: TGTGCCAGCAGCTTTTCAGGGGCCGGCACTGAAGCTTTCTTT.

This chain joins TRBV29-1 and TRBJ1-4, with 9 bases aligning to TRBD1. The germline V gene encodes CDR1 SQVTM and CDR2 ANQGSEA. V dropped 4 bases and J dropped 7; count of bases not matched to a gene: 7. This CDR3 spans 14 amino acids. In nucleotides, the CDR3 is TGCAGCGTTGTCACTGAGGACAGGGGTGAAAAACTGTTTTTT. As protein: CSVVTEDRGEKLFF.

The chain links TRBV7-9 to TRBJ1-2, with a possible D match to TRBD1 (5 bases). This CDR3 region has 15 residues. CDR1 and CDR2 from the germline V gene are SEHNR and FQNEAQ (reference sequence). V was clipped by 7 bases and J by 4 bases, with 19 bases between them. CDR3 protein: CASILSGAPGYGYTF. The CDR3 coding sequence is TGTGCCAGCATCCTAAGTGGGGCCCCAGGCTATGGCTACACCTTC.

This clonotype occurred a few times. The chain links TRBV6-2 or TRBV6-3 to TRBJ1-2; TRBD1 aligns across 7 bases. V lost 6 bases, J lost 4 bases, and 5 bases stayed unmatched. CDR1 is MNHEY, CDR2 SVGEGT, per germline. The length of the CDR3 is 13 residues. CDR3 amino acids: CASRRGTAYGYTF. The CDR3 nucleotides are TGTGCCAGCAGAAGGGGGACAGCCTATGGCTACACCTTC.

In this sample, this clonotype turned up a few times. One base away lies a much larger clone, so this may be a sequencing read error. The chain is built from TRBV12-3 or TRBV12-4 and TRBJ2-4; D unclear. Matching the DNA end better, TRBJ2-7 makes the J call doubtful. CDR3 length: 12 residues. The DNA for the CDR3 is TGTGCCACCGGACCAAACTCCTGCGAGCAGTACTTC. Amino acid sequence: CATGPNSCEQYF.